The subject of this entry is one T cell receptor beta chain. Its binding antigen is unknown. Per-base qualities were not stored, and no clone one base away is much larger. The germline V gene specifies MNHNS as CDR1 and SASEGT as CDR2. Inclusive of the bounding cysteine and phenylalanine, the CDR3 is 14 residues long. Just the 42-base CDR3 DNA is kept, in frame starting at base 1. Trimming at the junction amounts to 8 bases on V and 2 bases on J, and the germline ends lie 15 bases apart. The sample belongs to a study of T cell changes during pregnancy in multiple sclerosis (dated by TCRdb to about 2019). General notes on the study: The study looked at changes in the T cell repertoire across pregnancy in women with multiple sclerosis.

Libraries were prepared through the immunoSEQ multiplex PCR assay. Held by TCRdb, this immuneACCESS table contains in-frame sequences only and omits some clones. Under half of the omission traces to an unresolved V gene where checked; the cause of the rest is unknown. For this sample the table gives tens of thousands of clones, of which about 93% were detected only once. The ten biggest clones cover about 2.5% of the sample. The chain couples TRBV6-1 to TRBJ1-1, with no confidently assigned D gene. The sample in question was CD8+ T cells from peripheral blood mononuclear cells, obtained in the third trimester of pregnancy. This sequence originates from a female donor with multiple sclerosis, enrolled in a pregnancy study. The DNA sequence is as follows: TGTGCCAGCGGCCCGGCAGGCACAAACACTGAAGCTTTCTTT. This sequence encodes CASGPAGTNTEAFF.